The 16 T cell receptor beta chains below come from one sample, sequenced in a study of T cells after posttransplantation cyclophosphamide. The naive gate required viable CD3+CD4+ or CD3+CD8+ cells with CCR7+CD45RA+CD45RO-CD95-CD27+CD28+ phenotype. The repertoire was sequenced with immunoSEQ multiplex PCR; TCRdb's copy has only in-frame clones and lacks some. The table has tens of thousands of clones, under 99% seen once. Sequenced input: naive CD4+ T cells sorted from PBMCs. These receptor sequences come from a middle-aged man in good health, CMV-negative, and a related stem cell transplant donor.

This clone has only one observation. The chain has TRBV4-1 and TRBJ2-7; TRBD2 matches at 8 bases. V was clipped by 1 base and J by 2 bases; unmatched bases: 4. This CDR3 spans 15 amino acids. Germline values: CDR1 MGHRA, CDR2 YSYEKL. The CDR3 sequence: CASSQAGAGAYEQYF. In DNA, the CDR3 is TGCGCCAGCAGCCAAGCGGGAGCGGGAGCCTACGAGCAGTACTTC.

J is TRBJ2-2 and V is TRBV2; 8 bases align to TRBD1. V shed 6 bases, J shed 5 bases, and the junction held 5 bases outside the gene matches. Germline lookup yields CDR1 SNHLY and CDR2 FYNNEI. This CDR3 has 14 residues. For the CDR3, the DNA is TGTGCCAGCAGACAGGGGGAATCGACCGGGGAGCTGTTTTTT. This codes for CASRQGESTGELFF.

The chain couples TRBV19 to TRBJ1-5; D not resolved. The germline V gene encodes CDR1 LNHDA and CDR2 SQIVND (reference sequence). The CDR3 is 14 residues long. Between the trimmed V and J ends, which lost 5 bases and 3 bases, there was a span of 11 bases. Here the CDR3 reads CASSGEINNQPQHF. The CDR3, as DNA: TGTGCCAGTAGTGGGGAGATAAACAATCAGCCCCAGCATTTT.

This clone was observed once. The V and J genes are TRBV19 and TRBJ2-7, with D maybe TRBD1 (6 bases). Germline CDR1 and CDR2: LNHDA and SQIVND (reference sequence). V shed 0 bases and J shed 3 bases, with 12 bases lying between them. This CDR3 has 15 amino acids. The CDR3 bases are TGTGCCAGTAGTATAGATCGGGACACTAGCTACGAGCAGTACTTC. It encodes CASSIDRDTSYEQYF.

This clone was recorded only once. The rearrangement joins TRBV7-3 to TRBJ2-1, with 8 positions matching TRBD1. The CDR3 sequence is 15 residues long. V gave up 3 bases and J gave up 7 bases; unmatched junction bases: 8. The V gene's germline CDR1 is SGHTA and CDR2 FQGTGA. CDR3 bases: TGTGCCAGCAGCTTGGGGATGGACAGGGAGAATGAGCAGTTCTTC. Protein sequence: CASSLGMDRENEQFF.

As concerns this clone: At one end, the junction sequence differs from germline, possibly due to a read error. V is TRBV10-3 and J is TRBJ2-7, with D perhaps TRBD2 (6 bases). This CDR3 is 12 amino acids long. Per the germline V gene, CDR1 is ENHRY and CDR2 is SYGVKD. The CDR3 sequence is CATGTPSSEQYF. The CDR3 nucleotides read TGTGCCACCGGGACTCCGTCCTCCGAGCAGTACTTC.

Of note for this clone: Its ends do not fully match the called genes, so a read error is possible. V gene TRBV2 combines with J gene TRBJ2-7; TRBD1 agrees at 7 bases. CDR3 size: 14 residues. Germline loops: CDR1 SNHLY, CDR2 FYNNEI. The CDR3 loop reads CAGSLGTAARRHTF. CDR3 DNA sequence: TGTGCCGGATCCCTGGGGACAGCTGCCCGTCGCCATACTTTC.

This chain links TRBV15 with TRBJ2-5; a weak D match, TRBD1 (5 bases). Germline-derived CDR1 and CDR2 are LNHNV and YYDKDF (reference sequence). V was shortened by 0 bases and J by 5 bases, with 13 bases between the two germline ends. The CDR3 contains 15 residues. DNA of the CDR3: TGTGCCACCAGCAGAGATCGACAGCTCCAGGAGACCCAGTACTTC. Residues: CATSRDRQLQETQYF.

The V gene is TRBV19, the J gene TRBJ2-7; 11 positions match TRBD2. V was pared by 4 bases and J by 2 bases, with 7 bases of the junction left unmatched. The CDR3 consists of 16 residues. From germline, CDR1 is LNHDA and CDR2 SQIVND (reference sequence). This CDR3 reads CASSTPTSGSTYEQYF. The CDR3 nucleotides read TGTGCCAGTAGTACGCCTACTAGCGGGAGTACCTACGAGCAGTACTTC.

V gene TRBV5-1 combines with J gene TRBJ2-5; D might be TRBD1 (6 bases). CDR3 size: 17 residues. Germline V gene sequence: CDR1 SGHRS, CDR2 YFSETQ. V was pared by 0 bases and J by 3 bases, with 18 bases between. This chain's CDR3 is CASSLEEQGRPKETQYF. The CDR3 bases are TGCGCCAGCAGCTTGGAAGAACAGGGCCGCCCAAAAGAGACCCAGTACTTC.

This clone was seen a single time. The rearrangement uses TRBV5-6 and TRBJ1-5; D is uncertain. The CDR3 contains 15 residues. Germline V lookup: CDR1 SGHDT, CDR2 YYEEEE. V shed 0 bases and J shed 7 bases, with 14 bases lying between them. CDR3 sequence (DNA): TGTGCCAGCAGCTTGGCGCAGGCCCACTCGCAGCCCCAGCATTTT. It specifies CASSLAQAHSQPQHF.

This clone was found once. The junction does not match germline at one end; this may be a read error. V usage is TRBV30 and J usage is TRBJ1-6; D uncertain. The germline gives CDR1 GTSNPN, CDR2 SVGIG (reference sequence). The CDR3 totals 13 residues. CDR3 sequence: CACNGLINSPLHF. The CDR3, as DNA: TGTGCCTGTAATGGACTGATTAATTCCCCCCTCCACTTT.

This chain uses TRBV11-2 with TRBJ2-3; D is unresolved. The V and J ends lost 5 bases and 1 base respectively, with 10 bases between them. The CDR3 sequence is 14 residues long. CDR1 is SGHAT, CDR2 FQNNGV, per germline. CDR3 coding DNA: TGTGCCAGCAGCCTAAGACAAGGCACAGATACGCAGTATTTT. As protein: CASSLRQGTDTQYF.

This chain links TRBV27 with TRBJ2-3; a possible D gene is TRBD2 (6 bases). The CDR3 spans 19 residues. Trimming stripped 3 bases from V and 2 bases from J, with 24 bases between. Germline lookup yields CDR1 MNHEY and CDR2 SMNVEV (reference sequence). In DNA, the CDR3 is TGTGCCAGCAGTTTTCAGTCATCGTTGGGGACTCTGCCCACAGATACGCAGTATTTT. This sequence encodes CASSFQSSLGTLPTDTQYF.

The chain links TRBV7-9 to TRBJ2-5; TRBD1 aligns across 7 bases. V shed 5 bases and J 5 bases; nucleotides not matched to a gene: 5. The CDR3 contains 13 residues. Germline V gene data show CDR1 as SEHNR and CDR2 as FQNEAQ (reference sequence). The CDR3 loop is CASSRGTVETQYF. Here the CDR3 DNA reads TGTGCCAGCAGCAGGGGGACAGTGGAGACCCAGTACTTC.

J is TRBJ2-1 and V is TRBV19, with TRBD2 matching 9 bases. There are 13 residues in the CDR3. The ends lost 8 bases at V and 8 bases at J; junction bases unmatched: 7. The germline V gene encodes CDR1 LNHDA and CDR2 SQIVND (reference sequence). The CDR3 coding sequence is TGTGCCAGTGGGCGGGAGGGTCTTGATGAGCAGTTCTTC. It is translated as CASGREGLDEQFF. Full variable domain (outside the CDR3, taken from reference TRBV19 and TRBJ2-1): DGGITQSPKYLFRKEGQNVTLSCEQNLNHDAMYWYRQDPGQGLRLIYYSQIVNDFQKGDIAEGYSVSREKKESFPLTVTSAQKNPTAFYLCASGREGLDEQFFGPGTRLTVL.